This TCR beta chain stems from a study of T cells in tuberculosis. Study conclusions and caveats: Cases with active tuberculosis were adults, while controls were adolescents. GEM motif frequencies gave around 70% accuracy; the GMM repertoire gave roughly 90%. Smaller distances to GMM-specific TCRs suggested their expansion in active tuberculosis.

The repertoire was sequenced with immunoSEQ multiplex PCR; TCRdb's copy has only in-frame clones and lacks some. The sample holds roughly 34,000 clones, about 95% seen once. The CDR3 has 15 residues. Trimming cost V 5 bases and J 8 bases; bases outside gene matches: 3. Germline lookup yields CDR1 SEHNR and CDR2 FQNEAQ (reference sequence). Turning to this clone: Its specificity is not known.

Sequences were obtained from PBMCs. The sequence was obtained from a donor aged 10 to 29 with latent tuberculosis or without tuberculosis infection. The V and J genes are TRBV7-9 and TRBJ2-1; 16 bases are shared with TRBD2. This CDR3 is CASSTGTSGRDEQFF. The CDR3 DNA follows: TGTGCCAGCAGCACCGGGACTAGCGGGAGGGATGAGCAGTTCTTC. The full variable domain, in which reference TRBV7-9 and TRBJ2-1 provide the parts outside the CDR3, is DTGVSQNPRHKITKRGQNVTFRCDPISEHNRLYWYRQTLGQGPEFLTYFQNEAQLEKSRLLSDRFSAERPKGSFSTLEIQRTEQGDSAMYLCASSTGTSGRDEQFFGPGTRLTVL.